The sequence of this T cell receptor (beta chain) was determined in a study of blood T cell repertoires in COVID-19. Authors' data handling: Estimates of nucleated cell counts were drawn from the amplification of reference gene primers. The protocol was immunoSEQ multiplex PCR, while the TCRdb copy is restricted to in-frame clones and leaves out a portion. D and trimming were read from the DNA, whereas the V and J calls and clone size are those reported in that table. This table has around 200,000 clones, roughly 85% appearing once. Concerning this clone itself: The junction shows a germline mismatch at one end, possibly a read error.

The length of the CDR3 is 15 residues. The germline V gene encodes CDR1 SSHAT and CDR2 FNYEAQ (reference sequence). Sequencing was carried out using peripheral blood. This clonotype was sampled from an elderly woman with acute or convalescent COVID-19. The rearrangement uses TRBV7-7 and TRBJ2-3, with 8 nucleotides matching TRBD1. DNA for the CDR3: TGTGCTAGCAGCGCCGGTTTACAGGGGGAGCGTACGCAGTATTTT. This sequence encodes CASSAGLQGERTQYF.